Below are 14 T cell receptor beta chains sequenced from a single sample in a study of T-cell reconstitution after alpha-beta-depleted transplantation in children. Unique molecular identifiers were used in preparing the TCRbeta library. TCRdb reanalysed the PCR reads using MiXCR and keeps one entry per CDR3 protein. This sample carries hundreds of thousands of distinct CDR3 sequences, roughly 7.7% of them seen once, and the ten largest clones take nearly 6.5%. Sequencing used PBMCs, mostly from graft donor cells, obtained 180 days after TCRalphabeta/CD19-depleted stem cell transplant. The source of these receptors is a male patient younger than 18 who had a stem cell transplant for acute lymphoblastic leukemia, so the T cells may come from the graft donor.

Note on this clonotype: It may be a read error: a sequence one base away is much more abundant. J is TRBJ2-7 and V is TRBV5-6, with no clear D. V lost 0 bases to trimming and J lost 0 bases, with 7 bases between them. This CDR3 contains 14 residues. Germline V CDR1 and CDR2: SGHDT, YYEEEE. CDR3 coding DNA: TGTGCCAGCAGCTTGGACCGCTGCTCCTACGAGCAGTACTTC. Its translation is CASSLDRCSYEQYF.

This clonotype has only a few counts. The rearrangement joins TRBV19 to TRBJ2-1, with TRBD2 matching over 8 bases. Losses at the gene ends were 0 bases for V and 3 bases for J; bases not matched to a gene: 10. CDR3 size: 18 residues. Germline CDR1 LNHDA, CDR2 SQIVND (reference sequence). The CDR3, as DNA: TGTGCCAGTAGTATAGAAAGGGGACTAGTCGACCACTACAATGAGCAGTTCTTC. This gives the protein CASSIERGLVDHYNEQFF.

This clonotype was observed at least ten times. The gene calls are TRBV6-1 and TRBJ2-7; 9 positions agree with TRBD1. The CDR3 extends over 14 amino acids. Trimming at V came to 7 bases and at J to 5 bases, leaving 9 bases not matched to a gene. Looked up from germline, CDR1 is MNHNS and CDR2 is SASEGT. CDR3 protein: CASIWTGDFHEQYF. CDR3 sequence (DNA): TGTGCCAGCATCTGGACAGGGGATTTCCACGAGCAGTACTTC.

CDR3 in DNA: TGTGCCAGCACCATGGGGCTAGCGGGCCTCGGGGGGGAGCTGTTTTTT. Its protein is CASTMGLAGLGGELFF. V usage is TRBV12-3 or TRBV12-4 and J usage is TRBJ2-2; 8 bases are a match to TRBD2. The CDR3 loop spans 16 amino acids. Losses at the gene ends were 7 bases for V and 8 bases for J; bases not matched to a gene: 15.

This clonotype was seen many times. The chain uses TRBV5-1 and TRBJ2-2; D is undetermined. V gave up 2 bases and J gave up 7 bases, with 9 bases separating them. CDR3 length: 13 residues. The germline V gene encodes CDR1 SGHRS and CDR2 YFSETQ. CDR3 coding DNA: TGCGCCAGCAGCTTTGGACGGGTCGGGGAGCTGTTTTTT. Its translation is CASSFGRVGELFF.

This clonotype occurred many times. The V and J genes are TRBV4-3 and TRBJ2-4; tentatively, D is TRBD1 (6 bases). The length of the CDR3 is 16 residues. The ends were cut back, 3 bases at V and 0 bases at J, with 12 bases in the middle. Germline V lookup: CDR1 LGHNA, CDR2 YSLEER. The chain's CDR3 is CASSHDRLLAKNIQYF. DNA for the CDR3: TGCGCCAGCAGCCATGACAGGCTGCTAGCCAAAAACATTCAGTACTTC.

Remarks on this clonotype: A clone one base away is much larger, so this may be a read error. The chain recombines TRBV10-3 with TRBJ2-2; D tentatively fits TRBD1 or TRBD2 (5 bases each). Germline V gene data show CDR1 as ENHRY and CDR2 as SYGVKD. The CDR3 spans 12 residues. Trimming removed 4 bases from V and 6 bases from J, with 6 bases in between. In nucleotides, the CDR3 is TGTGCCATCAGTGGGGACGCCGGGGAGCTGTTTTTT. Its protein is CAISGDAGELFF.

This clonotype appeared many times. The V and J genes are TRBV5-1 and TRBJ2-2; D is perhaps TRBD1 (5 bases). V lost 0 bases and J 6 bases, leaving 6 bases between the germline ends. Germline CDR1 is SGHRS and CDR2 is YFSETQ. The length of the CDR3 is 13 residues. CDR3 amino acids: CASSLVTAGELFF. The CDR3 DNA sequence: TGCGCCAGCAGCTTGGTGACAGCCGGGGAGCTGTTTTTT. The entire variable domain, with the rest obtained from reference TRBV5-1 and TRBJ2-2, is as follows: KAGVTQTPRYLIKTRGQQVTLSCSPISGHRSVSWYQQTPGQGLQFLFEYFSETQRNKGNFPGRFSGRQFSNSRSEMNVSTLELGDSALYLCASSLVTAGELFFGEGSRLTVL.

This clonotype came up many times. The chain couples TRBV12-3 or TRBV12-4 to TRBJ2-2; the D is unclear. This CDR3 contains 16 residues. The V end lost 6 bases, the J end lost 0 bases, and 14 bases lay between the germline ends. CDR3: CASSLRPRSNTGELFF. The CDR3 DNA reads as TGTGCCAGCAGCCTCCGCCCGAGGTCGAACACCGGGGAGCTGTTTTTT.

Many counts were recorded for this clonotype. The rearrangement uses TRBV6-5 and TRBJ1-4; D is unresolved. V shed 1 base and J shed 7 bases, with 10 bases lying between them. There are 14 residues in the CDR3. In germline, CDR1 is MNHEY, CDR2 SVGAGI. CDR3 in DNA: TGTGCCAGCAGTTACTATCGGCTGAGTGAAAAACTGTTTTTT. It specifies CASSYYRLSEKLFF.

This clonotype occurred many times. The chain is built from TRBV5-1 and TRBJ2-1, with TRBD2 identical over 11 bases. The CDR3 covers 17 residues. The V gene's germline CDR1 is SGHRS and CDR2 YFSETQ. V was clipped by 0 bases and J by 5 bases; unmatched bases: 7. The CDR3 spells CASSLVTSGAPHNEQFF. DNA of the CDR3: TGCGCCAGCAGCTTGGTGACTAGCGGGGCCCCTCACAATGAGCAGTTCTTC.

At least ten counts were recorded for this clonotype. The rearrangement joins TRBV7-2 to TRBJ1-2, with D possibly TRBD1 on 5 matching bases. Germline CDR1 reads SGHTA; CDR2 reads FQGNSA. The germline V and J ends were trimmed by 5 bases and 3 bases, with 13 bases remaining between them. The CDR3 extends over 14 amino acids. CDR3 amino acids: CASSKLTGYYGYTF. CDR3 DNA: TGTGCCAGCAGCAAATTAACAGGATACTATGGCTACACCTTC.

In DNA form, the CDR3 reads TGTGCCAGCAGCCCCGAGCTGATCCAGCAGTACTTC. Translated: CASSPELIQQYF. The chain links TRBV4-2 to TRBJ2-7; D gene ambiguous. CDR1 LGHNA and CDR2 YNFKEQ come from the germline V gene. This CDR3 is 12 amino acids long. V lost 4 bases and J lost 8, with 12 bases in between.

This clonotype was found many times. The DNA of the CDR3 is TGCGCCAGCAGCTTGGCCTGGAAAAGCAGGGACACCGGGGAGCTGTTTTTT. Its translation: CASSLAWKSRDTGELFF. V is TRBV5-1 and J is TRBJ2-2; weak D call: TRBD1 (5 bases). The ends were cut back, 0 bases at V and 3 bases at J, with 15 bases in the middle. The CDR3 has 17 amino acids. The germline CDR1 and CDR2 sequences are SGHRS and YFSETQ. Looking up the rest from reference TRBV5-1 and TRBJ2-2 gives the full variable domain: KAGVTQTPRYLIKTRGQQVTLSCSPISGHRSVSWYQQTPGQGLQFLFEYFSETQRNKGNFPGRFSGRQFSNSRSEMNVSTLELGDSALYLCASSLAWKSRDTGELFFGEGSRLTVL.